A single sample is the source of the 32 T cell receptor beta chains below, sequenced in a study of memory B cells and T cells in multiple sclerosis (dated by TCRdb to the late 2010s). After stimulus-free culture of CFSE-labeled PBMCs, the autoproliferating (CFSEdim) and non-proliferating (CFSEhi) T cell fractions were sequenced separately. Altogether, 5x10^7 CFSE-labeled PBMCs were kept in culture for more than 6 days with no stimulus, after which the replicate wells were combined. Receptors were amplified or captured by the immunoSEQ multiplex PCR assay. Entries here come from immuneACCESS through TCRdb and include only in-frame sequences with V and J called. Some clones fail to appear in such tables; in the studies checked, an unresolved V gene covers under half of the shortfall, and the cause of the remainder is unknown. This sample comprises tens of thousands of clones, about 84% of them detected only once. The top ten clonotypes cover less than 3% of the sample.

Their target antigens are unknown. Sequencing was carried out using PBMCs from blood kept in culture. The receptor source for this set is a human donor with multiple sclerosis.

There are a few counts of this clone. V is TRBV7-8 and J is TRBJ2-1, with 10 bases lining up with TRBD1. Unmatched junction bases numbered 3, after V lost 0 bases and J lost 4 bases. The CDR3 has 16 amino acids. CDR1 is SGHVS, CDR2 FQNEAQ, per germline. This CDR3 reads CASSLAGQGGYNEQFF. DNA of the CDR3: TGTGCCAGCAGCTTAGCCGGACAGGGGGGATACAATGAGCAGTTCTTC. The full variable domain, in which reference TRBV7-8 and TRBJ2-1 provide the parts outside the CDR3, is GAGVSQSPRYKVAKRGQDVALRCDPISGHVSLFWYQQALGQGPEFLTYFQNEAQLDKSGLPSDRFFAERPEGSVSTLKIQRTQQEDSAVYLCASSLAGQGGYNEQFFGPGTRLTVL.

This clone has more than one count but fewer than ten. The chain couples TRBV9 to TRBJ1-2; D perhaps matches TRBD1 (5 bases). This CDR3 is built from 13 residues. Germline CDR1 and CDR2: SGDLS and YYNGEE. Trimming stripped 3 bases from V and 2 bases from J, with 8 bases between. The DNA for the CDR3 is TGTGCCAGCAGCGGGGGGGTCAACTATGGCTACACCTTC. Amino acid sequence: CASSGGVNYGYTF.

CDR3 DNA sequence: TGTGCCAGTAGTAGGGACAGGGCGCCGTACAATGAGCAGTTCTTC. Amino acids: CASSRDRAPYNEQFF. The chain joins TRBV19 to TRBJ2-1; 9 bases are shared with TRBD1. CDR3 length equals 15 residues. Germline assignment: CDR1 LNHDA and CDR2 SQIVND (reference sequence). V was clipped by 4 bases and J by 4 bases; unmatched bases: 5. Together with reference TRBV19 and TRBJ2-1, the CDR3 gives the full variable domain: DGGITQSPKYLFRKEGQNVTLSCEQNLNHDAMYWYRQDPGQGLRLIYYSQIVNDFQKGDIAEGYSVSREKKESFPLTVTSAQKNPTAFYLCASSRDRAPYNEQFFGPGTRLTVL.

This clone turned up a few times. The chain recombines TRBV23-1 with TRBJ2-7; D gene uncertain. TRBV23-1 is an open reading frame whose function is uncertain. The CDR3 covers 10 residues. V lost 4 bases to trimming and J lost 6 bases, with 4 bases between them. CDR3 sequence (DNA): TGCGCCAGCAGTCGATGCGAGCAGTACTTC. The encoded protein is CASSRCEQYF.

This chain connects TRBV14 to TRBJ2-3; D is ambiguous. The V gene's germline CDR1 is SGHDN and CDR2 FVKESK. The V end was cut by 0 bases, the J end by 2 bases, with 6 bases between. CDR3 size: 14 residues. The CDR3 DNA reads TGTGCCAGCAGCCAAGAATGGATCACAGATACGCAGTATTTT. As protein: CASSQEWITDTQYF.

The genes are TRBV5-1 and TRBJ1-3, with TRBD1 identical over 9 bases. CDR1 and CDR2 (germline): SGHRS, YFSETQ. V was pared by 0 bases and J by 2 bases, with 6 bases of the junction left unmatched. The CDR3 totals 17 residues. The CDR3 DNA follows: TGCGCCAGCAGCTTGGGCGGACAGGGGAGAACTGGAAACACCATATATTTT. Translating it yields CASSLGGQGRTGNTIYF.

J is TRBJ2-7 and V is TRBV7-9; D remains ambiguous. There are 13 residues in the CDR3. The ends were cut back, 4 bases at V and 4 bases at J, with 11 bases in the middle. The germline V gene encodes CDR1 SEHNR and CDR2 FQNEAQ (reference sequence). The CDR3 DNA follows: TGTGCCAGCAGCTACCTCCCCGGTTACGAGCAGTACTTC. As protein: CASSYLPGYEQYF.

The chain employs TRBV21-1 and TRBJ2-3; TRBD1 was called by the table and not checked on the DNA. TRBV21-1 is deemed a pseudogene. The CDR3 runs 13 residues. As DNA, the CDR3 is TGTGCCAGCCTAGACAGATGCACAGATACGCAGTATTTT. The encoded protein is CASLDRCTDTQYF.

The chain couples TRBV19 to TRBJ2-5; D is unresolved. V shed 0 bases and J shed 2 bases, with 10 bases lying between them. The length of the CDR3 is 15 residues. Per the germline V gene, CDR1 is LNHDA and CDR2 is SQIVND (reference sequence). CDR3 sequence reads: CASSIDGRNQETQYF. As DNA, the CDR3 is TGTGCCAGTAGTATAGATGGACGCAATCAAGAGACCCAGTACTTC.

The CDR3 protein is CASSYTTASYEQYF. As DNA, the CDR3 is TGTGCCAGCAGTTACACGACAGCCAGCTACGAGCAGTACTTC. The chain uses TRBV28 and TRBJ2-7; possibly TRBD1 for D (5 bases). Germline loops: CDR1 MDHEN, CDR2 SYDVKM. The CDR3 totals 14 residues. V lost 4 bases and J 3 bases, leaving 13 bases between the germline ends.

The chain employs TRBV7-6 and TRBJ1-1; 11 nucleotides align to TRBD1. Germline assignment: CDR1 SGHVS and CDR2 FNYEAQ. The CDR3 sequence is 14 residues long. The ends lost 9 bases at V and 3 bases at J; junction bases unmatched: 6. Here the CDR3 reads CASSGQGGHTEAFF. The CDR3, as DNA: TGTGCCAGTTCGGGACAGGGGGGCCACACTGAAGCTTTCTTT.

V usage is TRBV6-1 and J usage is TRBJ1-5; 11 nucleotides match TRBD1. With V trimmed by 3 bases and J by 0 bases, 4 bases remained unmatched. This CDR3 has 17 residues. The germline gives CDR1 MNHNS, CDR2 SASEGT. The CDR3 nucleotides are TGTGCCAGCAGTGAGGGACAGGGGGTTATTAGCAATCAGCCCCAGCATTTT. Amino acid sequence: CASSEGQGVISNQPQHF.

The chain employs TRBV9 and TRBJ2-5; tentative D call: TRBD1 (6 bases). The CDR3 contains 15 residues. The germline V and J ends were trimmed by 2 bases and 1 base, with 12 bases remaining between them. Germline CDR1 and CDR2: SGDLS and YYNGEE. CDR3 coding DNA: TGTGCCAGCAGCGTCCAGGGGCAAAGCCAAGAGACCCAGTACTTC. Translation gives CASSVQGQSQETQYF.

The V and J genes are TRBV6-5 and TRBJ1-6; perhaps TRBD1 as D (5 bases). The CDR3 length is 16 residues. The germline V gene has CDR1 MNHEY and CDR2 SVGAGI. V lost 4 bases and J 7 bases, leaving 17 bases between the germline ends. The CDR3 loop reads CASSSGQGIGNSPLHF. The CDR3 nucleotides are TGTGCCAGCAGTTCCGGGCAGGGTATAGGAAATTCACCCCTCCACTTT.

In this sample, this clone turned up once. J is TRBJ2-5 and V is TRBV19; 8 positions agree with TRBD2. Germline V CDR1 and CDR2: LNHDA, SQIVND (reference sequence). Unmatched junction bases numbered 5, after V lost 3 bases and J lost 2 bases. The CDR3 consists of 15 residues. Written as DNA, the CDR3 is TGTGCCAGTAGTATCGGGGGGGCCCCACAAGAGACCCAGTACTTC. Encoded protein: CASSIGGAPQETQYF.

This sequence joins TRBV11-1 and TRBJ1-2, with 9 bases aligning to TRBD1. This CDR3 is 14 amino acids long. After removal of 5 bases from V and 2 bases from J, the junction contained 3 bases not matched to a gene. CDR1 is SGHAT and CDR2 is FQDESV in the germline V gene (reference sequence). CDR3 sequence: CASSRGTGNYGYTF. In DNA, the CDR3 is TGTGCCAGCAGCCGTGGGACAGGGAACTATGGCTACACCTTC.

CDR3 residues: CASSTRTGFGYGYTF. CDR3 DNA sequence: TGTGCCAGCAGTACAAGGACAGGCTTCGGCTATGGCTACACCTTC. The chain carries TRBV27 and TRBJ1-2; 7 nucleotides match TRBD1. The CDR3 has 15 residues. V gave up 5 bases and J gave up 4 bases; unmatched junction bases: 10. From germline, CDR1 is MNHEY and CDR2 SMNVEV (reference sequence).

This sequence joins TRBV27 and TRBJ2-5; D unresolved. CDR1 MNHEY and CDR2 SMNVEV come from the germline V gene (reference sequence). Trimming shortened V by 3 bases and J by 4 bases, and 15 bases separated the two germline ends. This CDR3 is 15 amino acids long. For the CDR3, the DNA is TGTGCCAGCAGTTTCTCTAACTCCTTAGCAGAGACCCAGTACTTC. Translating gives CASSFSNSLAETQYF.

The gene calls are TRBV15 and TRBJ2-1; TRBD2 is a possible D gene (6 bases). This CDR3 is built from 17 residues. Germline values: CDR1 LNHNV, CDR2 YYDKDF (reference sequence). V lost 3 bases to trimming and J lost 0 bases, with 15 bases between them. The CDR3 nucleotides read TGTGCCACCAGCAGGCATACCCGGGGGAGCTCCTACAATGAGCAGTTCTTC. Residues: CATSRHTRGSSYNEQFF.

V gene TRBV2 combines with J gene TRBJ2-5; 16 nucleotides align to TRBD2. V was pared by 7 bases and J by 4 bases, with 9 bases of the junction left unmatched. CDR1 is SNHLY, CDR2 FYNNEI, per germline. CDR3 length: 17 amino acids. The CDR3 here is CASNQGTSGRASETQYF. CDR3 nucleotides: TGTGCCAGCAACCAGGGGACTAGCGGGAGGGCTTCAGAGACCCAGTACTTC. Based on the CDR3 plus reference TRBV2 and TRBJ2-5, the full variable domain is EPEVTQTPSHQVTQMGQEVILRCVPISNHLYFYWYRQILGQKVEFLVSFYNNEISEKSEIFDDQFSVERPDGSNFTLKIRSTKLEDSAMYFCASNQGTSGRASETQYFGPGTRLLVL.

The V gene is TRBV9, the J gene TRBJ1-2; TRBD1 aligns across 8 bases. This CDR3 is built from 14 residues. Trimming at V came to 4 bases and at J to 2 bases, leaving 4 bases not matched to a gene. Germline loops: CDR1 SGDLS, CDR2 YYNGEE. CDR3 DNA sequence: TGTGCCAGCAGCCCGGGGACAGGAAACTATGGCTACACCTTC. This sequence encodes CASSPGTGNYGYTF.

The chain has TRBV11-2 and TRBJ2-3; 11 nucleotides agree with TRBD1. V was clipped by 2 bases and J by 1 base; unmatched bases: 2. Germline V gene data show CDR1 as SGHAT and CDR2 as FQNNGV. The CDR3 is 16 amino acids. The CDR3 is CASSLLGQGGTDTQYF. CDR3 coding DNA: TGTGCCAGCAGCTTACTGGGACAGGGGGGCACAGATACGCAGTATTTT.

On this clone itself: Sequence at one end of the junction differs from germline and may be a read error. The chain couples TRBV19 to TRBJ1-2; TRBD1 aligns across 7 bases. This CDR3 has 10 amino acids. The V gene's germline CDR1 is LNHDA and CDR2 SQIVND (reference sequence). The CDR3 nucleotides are TGTGCCAGTAGTCCCAGAAGGGGACAGTTC. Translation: CASSPRRGQF.

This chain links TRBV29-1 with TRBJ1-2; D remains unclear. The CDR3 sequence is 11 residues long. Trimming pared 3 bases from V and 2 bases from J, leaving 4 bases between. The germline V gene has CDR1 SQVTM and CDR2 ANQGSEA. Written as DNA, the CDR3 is TGCAGCGTTGACACCAACTATGGCTACACCTTC. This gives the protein CSVDTNYGYTF.

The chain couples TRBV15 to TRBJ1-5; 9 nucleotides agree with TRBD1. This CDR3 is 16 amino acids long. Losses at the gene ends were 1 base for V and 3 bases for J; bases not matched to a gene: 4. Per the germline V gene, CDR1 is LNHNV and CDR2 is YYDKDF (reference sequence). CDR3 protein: CATSRATGGSNQPQHF. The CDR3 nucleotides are TGTGCCACCAGCAGAGCTACAGGGGGCTCCAATCAGCCCCAGCATTTT. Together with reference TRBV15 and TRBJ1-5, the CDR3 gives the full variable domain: DAMVIQNPRYQVTQFGKPVTLSCSQTLNHNVMYWYQQKSSQAPKLLFHYYDKDFNNEADTPDNFQSRRPNTSFCFLDIRSPGLGDTAMYLCATSRATGGSNQPQHFGDGTRLSIL.

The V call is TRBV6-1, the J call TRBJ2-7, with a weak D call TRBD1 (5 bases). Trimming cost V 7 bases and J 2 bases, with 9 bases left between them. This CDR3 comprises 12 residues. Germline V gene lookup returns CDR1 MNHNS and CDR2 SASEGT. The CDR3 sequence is CASTQETYEQYF. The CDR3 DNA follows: TGTGCCAGCACACAGGAGACCTACGAGCAGTACTTC.

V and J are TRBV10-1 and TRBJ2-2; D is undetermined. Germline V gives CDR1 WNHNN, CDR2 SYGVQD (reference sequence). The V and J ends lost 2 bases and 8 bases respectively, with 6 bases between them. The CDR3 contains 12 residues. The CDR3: CASSETLGELFF. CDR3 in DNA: TGCGCCAGCAGTGAGACACTTGGGGAGCTGTTTTTT.

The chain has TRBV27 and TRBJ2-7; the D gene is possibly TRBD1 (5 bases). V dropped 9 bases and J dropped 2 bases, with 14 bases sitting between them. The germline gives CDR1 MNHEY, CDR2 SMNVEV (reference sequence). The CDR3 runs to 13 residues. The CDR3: CAREYRLAYEQYF. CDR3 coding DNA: TGTGCCAGAGAGTACAGGTTGGCCTACGAGCAGTACTTC.

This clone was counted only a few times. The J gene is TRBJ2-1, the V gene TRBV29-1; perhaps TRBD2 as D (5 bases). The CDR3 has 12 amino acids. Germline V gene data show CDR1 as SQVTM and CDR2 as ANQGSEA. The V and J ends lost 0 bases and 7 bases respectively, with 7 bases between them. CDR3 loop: CSVEDGVNEQFF. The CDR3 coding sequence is TGCAGCGTTGAAGACGGGGTGAATGAGCAGTTCTTC.

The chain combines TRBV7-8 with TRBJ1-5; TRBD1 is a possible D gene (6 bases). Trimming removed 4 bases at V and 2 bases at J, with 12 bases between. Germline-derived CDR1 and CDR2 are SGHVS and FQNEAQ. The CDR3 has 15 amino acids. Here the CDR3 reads CASSSQGIGNQPQHF. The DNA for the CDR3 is TGTGCCAGCAGCTCCCAGGGGATAGGCAATCAGCCCCAGCATTTT.

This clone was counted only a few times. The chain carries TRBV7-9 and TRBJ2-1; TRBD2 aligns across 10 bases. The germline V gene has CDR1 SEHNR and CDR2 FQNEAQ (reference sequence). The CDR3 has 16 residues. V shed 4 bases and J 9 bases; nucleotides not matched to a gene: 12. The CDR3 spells CASSSLAGAIYGEQFF. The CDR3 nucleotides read TGTGCCAGCAGCTCGCTAGCGGGAGCCATCTACGGTGAGCAGTTCTTC.

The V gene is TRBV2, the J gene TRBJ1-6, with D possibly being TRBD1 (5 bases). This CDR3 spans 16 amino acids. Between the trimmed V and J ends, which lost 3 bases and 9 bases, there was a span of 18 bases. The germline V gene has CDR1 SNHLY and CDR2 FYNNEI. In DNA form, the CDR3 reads TGTGCCAGCAGTGATCAGGGAAATCCTTGGGGTTCACCCCTCCACTTT. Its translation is CASSDQGNPWGSPLHF.